This T cell receptor (beta chain) was recovered during a study of blood T cell repertoires in COVID-19. The overall study: Acute-phase and convalescent COVID-19 samples originated in the United States, Italy and Spain. From T cells, B-cell-depleted T cells, or PBMCs came the material, which was cDNA or gDNA.

In the authors' methods: How many nucleated cells were present was estimated from reference gene primer amplification. Only in-frame clones appear in the TCRdb table, and some are missing; sequencing was by immunoSEQ multiplex PCR. The DNA gave D and trimming, while V, J and clone size come from that table. The table includes 100,000 or so clones, roughly nine tenths detected once. CDR1 and CDR2 from the germline V gene are MDHEN and SYDVKM. Trimming removed 7 bases from V and 6 bases from J, with 27 bases in between. The CDR3 sequence is 17 residues long. The specimen sequenced was peripheral blood. The chain recombines TRBV28 with TRBJ1-2; maybe TRBD1 (6 bases). This clonotype was sampled from a man between 45 and 60 years old with acute or convalescent COVID-19. CDR3 coding DNA: TGTGCCAGCACCCGGGGGGGGGCTCGGCAAGGGTTGGATGGCTACACCTTC. Translated, it gives CASTRGGARQGLDGYTF.